Following are 9 T cell receptor beta chains from one sample sequenced in a study of Graves' ophthalmopathy and Graves' hyperthyroidism. Amplified material comprised TCR beta CDR3 regions derived from RNA transcripts. The first round was an RT-PCR with HTBI primers, and the second round was a multiplex PCR. Using its own MiXCR run on the multiplex PCR reads, TCRdb lists one record per CDR3 protein. The profile shows hundreds of thousands of distinct CDR3 sequences, roughly two fifths of them singletons. The specimen sequenced was peripheral blood. Receptors were obtained from an adult man with Graves' ophthalmopathy.

The V and J genes are TRBV20-1 and TRBJ2-5, with a possible D match to TRBD1 (6 bases). Germline V gives CDR1 DFQATT, CDR2 SNEGSKA (reference sequence). Trimming stripped 1 base from V and 3 bases from J, with 9 bases between. This CDR3 is built from 13 residues. The CDR3: CSARVGQKETQYF. CDR3 DNA sequence: TGCAGTGCTAGAGTAGGACAGAAAGAGACCCAGTACTTC.

The DNA of the CDR3 is TGTGCCATCAGTGAGTTAAGGCGGGGAGCGCACAATGAGCAGTTCTTC. Residues: CAISELRRGAHNEQFF. J is TRBJ2-1 and V is TRBV10-3, with a tentative D call TRBD2 (6 bases). This CDR3 comprises 16 residues. Trimming shortened V by 1 base and J by 5 bases, and 15 bases separated the two germline ends. Germline values: CDR1 ENHRY, CDR2 SYGVKD.

The chain employs TRBV24-1 and TRBJ1-2; D remains unclear. The germline gives CDR1 KGHDR, CDR2 SFDVKD. Trimming took off 6 bases at V and 2 bases at J, with 12 bases between the two ends. This CDR3 has 14 residues. The DNA for the CDR3 is TGTGCCACCAGTATTAAGGGAGTCAACTATGGCTACACCTTC. It translates to CATSIKGVNYGYTF.

This chain links TRBV29-1 with TRBJ1-2; D is unclear. The CDR3 consists of 12 residues. CDR1 is SQVTM, CDR2 ANQGSEA, per germline. Trimming stripped 0 bases from V and 3 bases from J, with 5 bases between. The DNA of the CDR3 is TGCAGCGTTGAAGATCCGGACTATGGCTACACCTTC. Its protein product is CSVEDPDYGYTF.

The chain has TRBV29-1 and TRBJ1-2, with D perhaps matching TRBD1 (6 bases). Germline V gene lookup returns CDR1 SQVTM and CDR2 ANQGSEA. This CDR3 has 12 amino acids. Trimming took 8 bases from V and 2 from J, leaving 12 bases between them. The CDR3 region is CSSDRTNYGYTF. For the CDR3, the DNA is TGCAGCAGTGACAGGACCAACTATGGCTACACCTTC. The complete variable domain, with remaining parts taken from reference TRBV29-1 and TRBJ1-2, reads SAVISQKPSRDICQRGTSLTIQCQVDSQVTMMFWYRQQPGQSLTLIATANQGSEATYESGFVIDKFPISRPNLTFSTLTVSNMSPEDSSIYLCSSDRTNYGYTFGSGTRLTVV.

A few counts support this clonotype. J is TRBJ1-3 and V is TRBV9; the match to TRBD1 covers 8 bases. This CDR3 is 14 amino acids long. V lost 4 bases and J lost 4; bases outside the gene matches: 4. Germline loops: CDR1 SGDLS, CDR2 YYNGEE. Here the CDR3 reads CASSQGTGGNTIYF. The CDR3 DNA reads as TGTGCCAGCAGCCAAGGGACAGGAGGAAACACCATATATTTT.

The chain couples TRBV10-3 to TRBJ2-7, with D perhaps assigned TRBD1 or TRBD2 (5 bases each). The CDR3 is 14 amino acids. V was shortened by 4 bases and J by 2 bases, with 12 bases between the two germline ends. Looked up from germline, CDR1 is ENHRY and CDR2 is SYGVKD. Written as DNA, the CDR3 is TGTGCCATCAGTGTCCGGGACGATGCCTACGAGCAGTACTTC. Residues: CAISVRDDAYEQYF.

Comments on this clonotype: A much bigger clone sits one base away, suggesting this may be a read error. J is TRBJ2-2 and V is TRBV7-2; D perhaps matches TRBD2 (5 bases). V was cut by 6 bases and J by 7 bases, with 12 bases left in between. This CDR3 is built from 13 residues. CDR1 is SGHTA, CDR2 FQGNSA, per germline. The CDR3 sequence: CASRQGSIGELFF. In nucleotides, the CDR3 is TGTGCCAGCAGACAAGGGAGTATCGGGGAGCTGTTTTTT. Based on the CDR3 plus reference TRBV7-2 and TRBJ2-2, the full variable domain is GAGVSQSPSNKVTEKGKDVELRCDPISGHTALYWYRQSLGQGLEFLIYFQGNSAPDKSGLPSDRFSAERTGGSVSTLTIQRTQQEDSAVYLCASRQGSIGELFFGEGSRLTVL.

This chain links TRBV19 with TRBJ1-5; 8 bases fit TRBD1. Germline V gene sequence: CDR1 LNHDA, CDR2 SQIVND (reference sequence). The CDR3 covers 15 residues. V was pared by 4 bases and J by 7 bases, with 9 bases of the junction left unmatched. CDR3 DNA: TGTGCCAGTAGTACCAACGGACAGGGTGACCAGCCCCAGCATTTT. Amino acid sequence: CASSTNGQGDQPQHF.